Listed below are T cell receptor beta chains from one sample, sequenced in a study of cytomegalovirus exposure and HLA in healthy donors. Measured with immunoSEQ multiplex PCR; TCRdb has only the in-frame clones, and not every one. The sample records under 200,000 clones, roughly 80% being singletons. The sample comprised PBMCs. The receptors were gathered from a man aged 60 to 75 in good health and CMV-seronegative. Each CDR3 is given with its conserved first and last residue. D genes are given only for firm matches. Some rows mark clone size as missing; the rest say once, few, many or name a class of expanded clone.

>-|TRBV7-8|TRBJ2-2|-
CASSLVDTGELFF
TGTGCCAGCAGCTTAGTAGACACCGGGGAGCTGTTTTTT
>-|TRBV5-4|TRBJ1-3|-
CASSFGTSSGNTIYF
TGTGCCAGCAGCTTCGGGACAAGCTCTGGAAACACCATATATTTT
>-|TRBV18|TRBJ1-1|few
CASSPLTSTEAFF
TGTGCCAGCTCACCACTTACAAGCACTGAAGCTTTCTTT
>TRBD1|TRBV6-6|TRBJ1-2|-
CASDRDLNYGYTF
TGTGCCAGCGACAGGGACCTTAACTATGGCTACACCTTC
>TRBD1|TRBV5-1|TRBJ2-1|-
CASSLGTGGSYNEQFF
TGCGCCAGCAGCTTGGGTACAGGGGGCTCCTACAATGAGCAGTTCTTC
>TRBD1|TRBV10-3|TRBJ1-1|-
CATRDRLNTEAFF
TGTGCCACCCGGGACAGGCTGAACACTGAAGCTTTCTTT
>TRBD2|TRBV15|TRBJ2-5|-
CATSRTSGTTQYF
TGTGCCACCAGCAGGACTAGCGGCACGACCCAGTACTTC
>-|TRBV5-4|TRBJ1-1|-
CASRLDIMNTEAFF
TGTGCCAGCAGGTTGGACATCATGAACACTGAAGCTTTCTTT
>-|TRBV5-5|TRBJ2-6|-
CASSFVNGEASGANVLTF
TGTGCCAGCAGCTTTGTAAACGGGGAAGCCTCTGGGGCCAACGTCCTGACTTTC
>-|TRBV7-8|TRBJ1-1|-
CASSSGRNTEAFF
TGTGCCAGCAGCTCCGGGAGGAACACTGAAGCTTTCTTT
>-|TRBV19|TRBJ2-3|-
CASSIRDTQYF
TGTGCCAGTAGTATTAGAGATACGCAGTATTTT
>TRBD2|TRBV30|TRBJ2-7|-
CAWSGMTSGNIYEQYF
TGTGCCTGGAGTGGTATGACTAGCGGGAATATCTACGAGCAGTACTTC
>-|TRBV5-1|TRBJ1-1|-
CASSPQGGGTEAFF
TGCGCCAGCAGCCCACAAGGGGGGGGAACTGAAGCTTTCTTT
>TRBD1|TRBV29-1|TRBJ1-2|-
CSVEEADRVGYPF
TGCAGCGTTGAAGAGGCCGACAGGGTTGGCTACCCCTTC
>TRBD1|TRBV5-1|TRBJ1-2|few
CASSSIDRDRSDYGYTF
TGCGCCAGCAGCTCCATAGATCGGGACAGGAGCGATTATGGCTACACCTTC
>TRBD1|TRBV5-1|TRBJ1-5|-
CASSLETGGNQPQHF
TGCGCCAGCAGCTTGGAAACAGGGGGCAATCAGCCCCAGCATTTT
>-|TRBV19|TRBJ1-4|-
CASSFLATTNEKLFF
TGTGCCAGTAGTTTCTTGGCAACAACTAATGAAAAACTGTTTTTT
>-|TRBV18|TRBJ1-3|-
CASSLGLGNTIYF
TGTGCCAGCTCACTGGGACTGGGAAACACCATATATTTT
>-|TRBV7-7|TRBJ2-5|-
CASSSTYQETQYF
TGTGCTAGCAGCTCGACATACCAAGAGACCCAGTACTTC
>-|TRBV21-1|TRBJ1-5|-
CASSSGGRHQPQHF
TGTGCCAGCAGCAGCGGGGGGCGGCATCAGCCCCAGCATTTT
>TRBD2|TRBV7-7|TRBJ2-1|few
CASSLRGSGGANEQFF
TGTGCTAGCAGCTTAAGGGGTAGCGGGGGGGCAAATGAGCAGTTCTTC
>TRBD2|TRBV29-1|TRBJ2-7|-
CSVGVITSGSRYEQYF
TGCAGCGTGGGAGTAATAACTAGCGGGAGTCGATACGAGCAGTACTTC
>-|TRBV9|TRBJ2-1|few
CASSVDIASSYNEQFF
TGTGCCAGCAGCGTAGACATAGCGAGCTCCTACAATGAGCAGTTCTTC
>-|TRBV27|TRBJ1-2|few
CASSLSQGSGYTF
TGTGCCAGCAGTTTATCTCAGGGGAGTGGCTACACCTTC
>-|TRBV5-6|TRBJ1-2|-
CASSLEGGGVGGYTF
TGTGCCAGCAGCTTGGAAGGCGGGGGCGTAGGGGGCTACACCTTC